Below, one T cell receptor (beta chain) is given with its context. Its antigen is unidentified. Deep sequencing aimed at 1 in 200,000 to 1 in 1 million T cells' resolution. The repertoire was sequenced with immunoSEQ multiplex PCR; TCRdb's copy has only in-frame clones and lacks some. This table holds about 50,000 clones, roughly 85% found once. The CDR3 is 12 amino acids. The germline V and J ends were trimmed by 8 bases and 0 bases, with 8 bases remaining between them. Germline loops: CDR1 LNHDA, CDR2 SQIVND (reference sequence). This record comes from a study of cytotoxic CD8 clonotypes in ibrutinib-treated CLL. Study-wide background: Among responders, approximately 24 were partial and 2 complete; after median roughly 68 months, approximately 15 stayed remitted and 12 progressed.

General study findings and limits: Public clonotypes, an uncommon group, contracted or remained stable on treatment.

The clonotype was recovered from a human donor with chronic lymphocytic leukemia. The chain links TRBV19 to TRBJ2-7; D is ambiguous. The specimen comprised PBMCs, sampled after 24 months of ibrutinib treatment. The CDR3 region is CASQQDSYEQYF. In DNA form, the CDR3 reads TGTGCCAGTCAGCAGGACTCCTACGAGCAGTACTTC.